This entry describes one T cell receptor (beta chain). Antigen unknown. Looked up from germline, CDR1 is MNHNY and CDR2 is SVGAGI (reference sequence). Trimming pared 5 bases from V and 1 base from J, leaving 11 bases between. The CDR3 runs 14 residues. This record comes from a study of Ad26.COV2.S vaccination and SARS-CoV-2 variants. Overall study context: Participant was drawn from the COV1001 Ad26.COV2.S trial arm. Intramuscular Ad26.COV2.S doses were given once or twice, 56 days apart. Findings and limits, study-wide: Reportedly, after vaccination the spike-specific CD8+ and CD4+ T cell responses displayed substantial breadth.

This sample's treatment: 15 to 20 received Ad26.COV2.S at low or high dose, single or two shots; several received placebo; per-sample allocation not given. Vaccine and placebo recipients were sampled on day 63 after the first injection. An Ad26 vector that expressed Wuhan-strain SARS-CoV-2 spike constituted the vaccine. Sequencing used immunoSEQ multiplex PCR; TCRdb keeps in-frame clones, though not all of them. This table has around 380,000 clones, 88% appearing once. The V call is TRBV6-6, the J call TRBJ1-1; a possible D gene is TRBD1 (5 bases). This receptor was obtained from a person aged 18 to 59 who received the Ad26.COV2.S COVID-19 vaccine or a placebo. This sample comprised peripheral blood, obtained in a trial of Ad26.COV2.S vaccine versus placebo. DNA for the CDR3: TGTGCCAGCAGTGCCCGGGGCGAGAACACTGAAGCTTTCTTT. Amino acid sequence: CASSARGENTEAFF.